These 31 T cell receptor beta chains were sequenced from one sample in a study of blood T cells in healthy people across ages. A J-beta primer mix and a sample-barcoded 5' primer were used in a second PCR of about 6 to 12 cycles. TCRdb independently ran MiXCR on the 5' RACE reads; one entry per CDR3 protein. The sample records roughly 790,000 distinct CDR3 sequences, approximately 43% being singletons. Sample: blood. The source of these receptors is a woman between 55 and 75 years old in good health.

The chain is built from TRBV10-3 and TRBJ2-3; TRBD2 aligns across 8 bases. Germline CDR1 is ENHRY and CDR2 is SYGVKD. With 5 bases clipped from V and 5 bases from J, the junction kept 9 bases outside the gene matches. The CDR3 length is 15 residues. The CDR3 DNA reads TGTGCCATCAGTCCGGGACTAGGAAGAGGAGATACGCAGTATTTT. Its protein product is CAISPGLGRGDTQYF.

The rearrangement uses TRBV4-2 and TRBJ2-1; perhaps TRBD2 as D (6 bases). The V gene lost 6 bases and the J gene lost 0 bases, with 15 bases spanning the gap. This CDR3 has 16 amino acids. The V gene's germline CDR1 is LGHNA and CDR2 YNFKEQ. This chain's CDR3 is CASRARGTGSYNEQFF. CDR3 nucleotide sequence: TGTGCCAGCAGGGCTCGGGGGACTGGCTCCTACAATGAGCAGTTCTTC.

In this sample, this clonotype turned up a few times. This chain connects TRBV3-1 to TRBJ2-1; possibly TRBD2 for D (6 bases). Trimming pared 2 bases from V and 6 bases from J, leaving 20 bases between. Germline V gene lookup returns CDR1 LGHDT and CDR2 YNNKEL (reference sequence). The CDR3 has 17 residues. CDR3 region: CASSQPTIGLPSNEQFF. The DNA for the CDR3 is TGTGCCAGCAGCCAACCTACTATAGGACTACCTTCCAATGAGCAGTTCTTC.

Details on this clonotype: At one boundary the junction diverges from the germline segment, which might be a read error. This chain links TRBV7-3 with TRBJ1-6; D perhaps matches TRBD1 (6 bases). Looked up from germline, CDR1 is SGHTA and CDR2 is FQGTGA. There are 15 residues in the CDR3. Written as DNA, the CDR3 is TGTGCCAGCAGCTCGGACAGCTCCTATAAGTCACCCCTCCACTTT. As protein: CASSSDSSYKSPLHF. Looking up the rest from reference TRBV7-3 and TRBJ1-6 gives the full variable domain: GAGVSQTPSNKVTEKGKYVELRCDPISGHTALYWYRQSLGQGPEFLIYFQGTGAADDSGLPNDRFFAVRPEGSVSTLKIQRTERGDSAVYLCASSSDSSYKSPLHFGNGTRLTVT.

The chain has TRBV9 and TRBJ1-1, with D possibly matching TRBD1 (6 bases). Germline CDR1 reads SGDLS; CDR2 reads YYNGEE. The germline V and J ends were trimmed by 2 bases and 3 bases, with 14 bases remaining between them. CDR3 length: 15 amino acids. The CDR3 DNA reads TGTGCCAGCAGCGTCGTAGGGGGACTGGACACTGAAGCTTTCTTT. It codes for CASSVVGGLDTEAFF. Full variable domain (rest looked up from reference TRBV9 and TRBJ1-1): DSGVTQTPKHLITATGQRVTLRCSPRSGDLSVYWYQQSLDQGLQFLIQYYNGEERAKGNILERFSAQQFPDLHSELNLSSLELGDSALYFCASSVVGGLDTEAFFGQGTRLTVV.

CDR3 in amino acids: CASSRQKTGEGTEAFF. For the CDR3, the DNA is TGTGCCAGCAGCCGACAGAAGACAGGGGAGGGCACTGAAGCTTTCTTT. The chain uses TRBV4-2 and TRBJ1-1, with 8 bases aligning to TRBD1. From germline, CDR1 is LGHNA and CDR2 YNFKEQ. This CDR3 has 16 residues. The V and J ends lost 4 bases and 4 bases, in that order; junction bases with no gene match: 11.

The chain combines TRBV25-1 with TRBJ2-3; tentatively, D is TRBD1 (6 bases). V lost 7 bases and J lost 4, with 12 bases in between. Germline V CDR1 and CDR2: MGHDK, SYGVNS. This CDR3 has 13 residues. CDR3 in DNA: TGTGCCAGCATCTTATCAGGGGCAGATACGCAGTATTTT. The encoded protein is CASILSGADTQYF.

The chain links TRBV18 to TRBJ1-4, with a weak D call TRBD1 (6 bases). Between the trimmed V and J ends, which lost 3 bases and 15 bases, there was a span of 17 bases. Germline V gives CDR1 KGHSH, CDR2 LQKENI. The CDR3 sequence is 13 residues long. CDR3 DNA: TGTGCCAGCTCACCCCCCACGGAAGGGGGGATGTTTTTT. This codes for CASSPPTEGGMFF.

This clonotype has more than one count but fewer than ten. CDR3 in amino acids: CASSGHREGYEQYF. In DNA form, the CDR3 reads TGTGCCAGCAGCGGACACCGGGAGGGCTACGAGCAGTACTTC. The V and J genes are TRBV9 and TRBJ2-7; 8 positions match TRBD2. Germline V gene data show CDR1 as SGDLS and CDR2 as YYNGEE. The CDR3 totals 14 residues. With 3 bases clipped from V and 3 bases from J, the junction kept 5 bases outside the gene matches.

This chain uses TRBV5-6 with TRBJ2-4, with D possibly matching TRBD2 (5 bases). Matching the DNA end better, TRBJ2-7 makes the J call doubtful. This CDR3 has 13 amino acids. The germline CDR1 and CDR2 sequences are SGHDT and YYEEEE. CDR3 residues: CASSPGGVNEQYF. The CDR3 bases are TGTGCCAGCAGCCCTGGAGGTGTAAACGAGCAGTACTTC.

The chain uses TRBV5-1 and TRBJ1-5, with TRBD1 identical over 7 bases. This CDR3 is 15 amino acids long. Per the germline V gene, CDR1 is SGHRS and CDR2 is YFSETQ. V trimming: 1 base; J trimming: 2 bases; junction bases outside the gene matches: 3. The CDR3 DNA reads TGCGCCAGCAGCTTGCATGGGACAGGCAATCAGCCCCAGCATTTT. This encodes CASSLHGTGNQPQHF.

This clonotype was observed a handful of times. The chain links TRBV6-2 or TRBV6-3 to TRBJ1-5, with 7 nucleotides matching TRBD1. Germline CDR1 is MNHEY and CDR2 is SVGEGT. The CDR3 totals 15 residues. V trimming: 7 bases; J trimming: 4 bases; junction bases outside the gene matches: 10. In nucleotides, the CDR3 is TGTGCCAGCACCAGGGAGGGGGCGTATAATCAGCCCCAGCATTTT. It yields the protein CASTREGAYNQPQHF.

This chain uses TRBV28 with TRBJ2-1, with 8 bases aligning to TRBD2. Germline V gene lookup returns CDR1 MDHEN and CDR2 SYDVKM. This CDR3 is 12 amino acids long. V lost 10 bases and J lost 8; bases outside the gene matches: 7. CDR3 sequence: CATKRERYEQFF. The CDR3 nucleotides read TGTGCCACTAAGCGGGAGAGGTATGAGCAGTTCTTC. Full variable domain (missing parts from reference TRBV28 and TRBJ2-1): DVKVTQSSRYLVKRTGEKVFLECVQDMDHENMFWYRQDPGLGLRLIYFSYDVKMKEKGDIPEGYSVSREKKERFSLILESASTNQTSMYLCATKRERYEQFFGPGTRLTVL.

A few counts support this clonotype. The gene calls are TRBV4-2 and TRBJ2-7; TRBD2 matches 7 bases. Germline V gene sequence: CDR1 LGHNA, CDR2 YNFKEQ. The length of the CDR3 is 17 residues. V trimming: 4 bases; J trimming: 2 bases; junction bases outside the gene matches: 14. The CDR3 nucleotides are TGTGCCAGCAGCCGAAGTCTCGAGGCTAGCGGAACCTACGAGCAGTACTTC. Protein product: CASSRSLEASGTYEQYF.

V usage is TRBV12-3 or TRBV12-4 and J usage is TRBJ2-3; possibly TRBD2 for D (5 bases). V lost 6 bases and J 6 bases, leaving 13 bases between the germline ends. This CDR3 region has 13 residues. The CDR3 bases are TGTGCCAGCAGGCGAGCGGCAGCTGATACGCAGTATTTT. It codes for CASRRAAADTQYF.

The chain employs TRBV5-1 and TRBJ1-1; 8 bases align to TRBD1. Trimming removed 4 bases from V and 1 base from J; junction bases left unmatched: 6. Germline assignment: CDR1 SGHRS and CDR2 YFSETQ. The CDR3 consists of 15 residues. The chain's CDR3 is CASSKDRAQNTEAFF. The CDR3 region has the DNA TGCGCCAGCAGCAAGGACAGGGCACAGAACACTGAAGCTTTCTTT.

This chain uses TRBV6-5 with TRBJ2-7; D is unclear. CDR3 length: 11 residues. Trimming stripped 11 bases from V and 11 bases from J, with 19 bases between. Germline-derived CDR1 and CDR2 are MNHEY and SVGAGI. The CDR3 nucleotides read TGTGCCGGCATGGGCGGTGGGCTTGAGTACTTC. Its translation: CAGMGGGLEYF.

This clonotype turned up a few times. The CDR3 coding sequence is TGTGCCAGCAGCTTAGATCTAGCGGGGGGGCTTGATACGCAGTATTTT. It yields the protein CASSLDLAGGLDTQYF. The V call is TRBV7-8, the J call TRBJ2-3, with 12 bases that match TRBD2. After removal of 1 base from V and 6 bases from J, the junction contained 5 bases not matched to a gene. The CDR3 length is 16 residues. Germline V gives CDR1 SGHVS, CDR2 FQNEAQ.

This clonotype appeared a few times. DNA for the CDR3: TGCGCCAGCAGTCGACAGGCTAGCACAGATACGCAGTATTTT. This gives the protein CASSRQASTDTQYF. The chain couples TRBV10-1 to TRBJ2-3; TRBD1 might be the D (6 bases). The V end lost 5 bases, the J end lost 0 bases, and 9 bases lay between the germline ends. CDR3 length: 14 residues. From germline, CDR1 is WNHNN and CDR2 SYGVQD (reference sequence).

The rearrangement links TRBV20-1 to TRBJ2-7, with D perhaps matching TRBD1 (5 bases). The CDR3 has 13 residues. The V gene lost 5 bases and the J gene lost 1 base, with 12 bases spanning the gap. CDR1 and CDR2 from the germline V gene are DFQATT and SNEGSKA (reference sequence). Here the CDR3 DNA reads TGCAGTGCTCCCAATCAGGGTTCCTACGAGCAGTACTTC. It specifies CSAPNQGSYEQYF.

This clonotype was detected only once. The J gene is TRBJ1-6, the V gene TRBV29-1; TRBD1 agrees at 9 bases. The V segment lost 6 bases and the J segment 8 bases; nucleotides outside the gene matches: 5. This CDR3 is built from 13 residues. Germline loops: CDR1 SQVTM, CDR2 ANQGSEA. CDR3 residues: CSVSQGADSPLHF. CDR3 in DNA: TGCAGCGTGTCACAGGGGGCAGATTCACCCCTCCACTTT. The variable domain in full, completed from reference TRBV29-1 and TRBJ1-6, reads SAVISQKPSRDICQRGTSLTIQCQVDSQVTMMFWYRQQPGQSLTLIATANQGSEATYESGFVIDKFPISRPNLTFSTLTVSNMSPEDSSIYLCSVSQGADSPLHFGNGTRLTVT.

Comment on this clonotype: A read error may produce the germline difference seen at one junction end. The chain combines TRBV20-1 with TRBJ2-1; 7 bases match TRBD1. Germline CDR1 DFQATT, CDR2 SNEGSKA (reference sequence). The CDR3 extends over 12 amino acids. This CDR3 reads CSPRGGRNEQFF. DNA for the CDR3: TGCAGTCCTAGAGGGGGCCGGAATGAGCAGTTCTTC.

This clonotype was detected a few times. J is TRBJ2-3 and V is TRBV18; 10 bases match TRBD1. Germline-derived CDR1 and CDR2 are KGHSH and LQKENI. The length of the CDR3 is 18 residues. V was clipped by 2 bases and J by 1 base; unmatched bases: 9. CDR3 region: CASSPTPTGTGGTDTQYF. CDR3 bases: TGTGCCAGCTCACCAACCCCCACCGGGACAGGGGGCACAGATACGCAGTATTTT.

This clonotype was seen a single time. J is TRBJ2-1 and V is TRBV27, with 9 bases that match TRBD1. This CDR3 contains 13 residues. The V gene's germline CDR1 is MNHEY and CDR2 SMNVEV (reference sequence). V shed 10 bases and J 8 bases; nucleotides not matched to a gene: 9. CDR3 coding DNA: TGTGCCATAAGAACAGGGGGCATGGATGAGCAGTTCTTC. Its translation: CAIRTGGMDEQFF.

This clonotype was found a few times. This rearrangement joins TRBV5-5 to TRBJ2-7, with 7 bases that match TRBD2. CDR1 and CDR2 (germline): SGHKS, YYEKEE (reference sequence). The V and J ends lost 1 base and 0 bases, in that order; junction bases with no gene match: 13. There are 18 residues in the CDR3. CDR3 in amino acids: CASSLMGRGVPLSYEQYF. The CDR3 DNA follows: TGTGCCAGCAGCTTGATGGGGAGGGGAGTGCCCCTCTCCTACGAGCAGTACTTC.

The chain recombines TRBV6-6 with TRBJ2-2, with a weak D call TRBD2 (7 bases). Looked up from germline, CDR1 is MNHNY and CDR2 is SVGAGI (reference sequence). The CDR3 is made up of 17 amino acids. V was pared by 2 bases and J by 2 bases, with 15 bases between. The CDR3 nucleotides are TGTGCCAGCAGTTACGCGGTGGGAGGGGGTAACACCGGGGAGCTGTTTTTT. This codes for CASSYAVGGGNTGELFF.

CDR3 loop: CAISESTGGYNEQFF. CDR3 coding DNA: TGTGCCATCAGTGAGTCAACAGGGGGCTACAATGAGCAGTTCTTC. The chain joins TRBV10-3 to TRBJ2-1; 8 positions match TRBD1. The trim removed 0 bases at V and 3 bases at J, leaving 1 base unmatched. The CDR3 runs to 15 residues. The germline V gene encodes CDR1 ENHRY and CDR2 SYGVKD.

This clonotype was observed a few times. CDR3 in amino acids: CASSPQGENTGELFF. The CDR3 region has the DNA TGTGCCAGCAGCCCCCAGGGCGAGAACACCGGGGAGCTGTTTTTT. The rearrangement uses TRBV4-2 and TRBJ2-2; possibly TRBD1 for D (5 bases). V was trimmed by 4 bases and J by 1 base, leaving 10 bases between them. The CDR3 totals 15 residues. In germline, CDR1 is LGHNA, CDR2 YNFKEQ.

This clonotype was counted between two and nine times. V usage is TRBV4-3 and J usage is TRBJ1-1; the D is unclear. The V gene's germline CDR1 is LGHNA and CDR2 YSLEER. The CDR3 is made up of 14 amino acids. V lost 1 base and J lost 5, with 11 bases in between. CDR3 sequence (DNA): TGCGCCAGCAGCCAAGGGCGGGGATTGACTGAAGCTTTCTTT. Amino acid sequence: CASSQGRGLTEAFF.

The chain carries TRBV7-3 and TRBJ2-1; the match to TRBD2 covers 10 bases. V lost 1 base, J lost 5 bases, and 8 bases stayed unmatched. The length of the CDR3 is 17 residues. CDR1 SGHTA and CDR2 FQGTGA come from the germline V gene. The CDR3 protein is CASSLSLAGGGDNEQFF. The DNA of the CDR3 is TGTGCCAGCAGCTTAAGTTTAGCGGGGGGCGGGGACAATGAGCAGTTCTTC.

This CDR3 reads CAWNTGTDAEKLFF. The CDR3 nucleotides read TGTGCCTGGAATACCGGGACAGATGCTGAAAAACTGTTTTTT. The J gene is TRBJ1-4, the V gene TRBV30; 7 bases agree with TRBD1. The CDR3 runs 14 residues. The germline V gene has CDR1 GTSNPN and CDR2 SVGIG (reference sequence). Germline trimming cut 4 bases from V and 7 bases from J; bases unmatched to any gene: 9.